This entry concerns a single T cell receptor beta chain. This record comes from a study of blood T cell repertoires in COVID-19. Study overall: Collection of acute and convalescent COVID-19 samples took place in the United States, Italy and Spain.

Per the authors' pipeline: Estimation of nucleated cell counts was performed using reference gene primer amplification. Measured with immunoSEQ multiplex PCR; TCRdb has only the in-frame clones, and not every one. V, J and clone size are those of that table, while D and trimming were read from the DNA. The data contain 200,000 to 250,000 clones, 85% of them seen just once; the ten biggest clones take up approximately 9.1%. The ends were cut back, 1 base at V and 2 bases at J, with 9 bases in the middle. The germline CDR1 and CDR2 sequences are PRHDT and FYEKMQ (reference sequence). The CDR3 has 14 amino acids. Living in 24 US areas, the participants were between about 18 and 100 years of age. Participant-reported clinical history was the basis for cohort assignment.

V is TRBV13 and J is TRBJ2-7; tentative D call: TRBD1 (6 bases). Input material: PBMCs or T cells enriched from blood (not recorded which). The TCR sequence derives from a woman in her fifties or sixties with acute COVID-19. The CDR3 nucleotides are TGTGCCAGCAGCTTAGACCGGGACACCTACGAGCAGTACTTC. It translates to CASSLDRDTYEQYF.